This TCR beta chain comes out of a study of blood T cell repertoires in COVID-19. The assay was immunoSEQ multiplex PCR, and TCRdb's table has in-frame clones only and misses some. The table has about 210,000 clones, 80% to 85% seen once. In germline, CDR1 is SNHLY, CDR2 FYNNEI. The CDR3 is made up of 15 amino acids. V lost 2 bases and J 0 bases, leaving 10 bases between the germline ends. While infection was still active, Seattle patients were enrolled and then followed longitudinally. Sequenced input: peripheral blood. The rearrangement uses TRBV2 and TRBJ1-2; D is ambiguous. The clonotype comes from a woman older than 75 with COVID-19, enrolled during active disease. CDR3 sequence reads: CASSEMSLANYGYTF. Here the CDR3 DNA reads TGTGCCAGCAGTGAAATGTCCTTAGCTAACTATGGCTACACCTTC.